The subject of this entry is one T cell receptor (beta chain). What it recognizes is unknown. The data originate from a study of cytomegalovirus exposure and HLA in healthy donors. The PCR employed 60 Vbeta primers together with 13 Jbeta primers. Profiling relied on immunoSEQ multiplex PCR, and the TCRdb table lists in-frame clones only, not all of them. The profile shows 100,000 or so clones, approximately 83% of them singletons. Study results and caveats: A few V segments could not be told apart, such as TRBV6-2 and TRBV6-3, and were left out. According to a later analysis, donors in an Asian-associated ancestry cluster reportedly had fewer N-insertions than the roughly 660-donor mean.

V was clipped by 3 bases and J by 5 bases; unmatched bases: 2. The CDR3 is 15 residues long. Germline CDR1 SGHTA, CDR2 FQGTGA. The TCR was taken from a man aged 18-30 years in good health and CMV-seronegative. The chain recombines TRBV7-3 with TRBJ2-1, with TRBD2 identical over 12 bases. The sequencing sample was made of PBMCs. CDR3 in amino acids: CASSLGLAGHNEQFF. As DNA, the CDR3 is TGTGCCAGCAGCTTGGGACTAGCGGGCCACAATGAGCAGTTCTTC.